This T cell receptor beta chain was retrieved from a study of CD8+ T cells in alopecia areata. The study, taken as a whole, reports: Higher clonality was seen in lesional scalp than in normal scalp, especially in alopecia totalis/universalis.

The treatment here: oral pan-JAK inhibitor, 5-10 mg twice daily. Sorted populations comprised CD4+ and CD8+ T cells obtained from PBMCs. The CDR3 spans 16 residues. Germline loops: CDR1 SGHDT, CDR2 YYEEEE. The V end was cut by 4 bases, the J end by 0 bases, with 17 bases between. Extracted RNA was reverse transcribed, and the resulting cDNA served as sequencing template. Assay: immunoSEQ multiplex PCR; the TCRdb copy retains only in-frame clones and omits some. This sample has about 280,000 clones; 58% occur once, and the top ten carry under 2%. This clone was detected a few times. Its antigen is as yet unknown.

The rearrangement uses TRBV5-6 and TRBJ2-7, with no clear D. This receptor was identified in a human donor with alopecia areata. The sample consisted of CD4+ T cells sorted from blood, taken at week 24, from a patient treated with tofacitinib. This CDR3 is CASSVHLQRPSYEQYF. CDR3 DNA sequence: TGTGCCAGCAGCGTACACCTACAGAGACCCTCCTACGAGCAGTACTTC.